The following is a TCR beta chain sequence with its context. This clonotype was seen once. Its target antigen remains unknown. No base qualities exist here, and no much larger clone lies one base off it. One read is thin evidence. This specimen's time point label, per the study, means: newly diagnosed GD, antithyroid drugs for less than 3 months. For both TCR sequencing and RNA sequencing, RNA was extracted from PBMCs in TRIzol. Graves' disease was diagnosed according to American Thyroid Association guidelines. Patients were recruited from an endocrinology department in Xi'an, China. Each patient gave approximately 10 milliliters of peripheral blood, collected in an EDTA anticoagulant tube. Ficoll Paque Plus density gradient separation was used to isolate PBMCs, and no further T cell sorting was performed. An Agilent 2100 Bioanalyzer and agarose gel were used to check RNA quality, while a NanoDrop 2000 measured RNA concentration.

Libraries came from multiplex PCR. Data came from an Illumina HiSeq 4000. To build TCR beta libraries, CDR3 regions were amplified by Arm-PCR using iRepertoire HTBI primers. Before sequencing, the PCR products went through gel purification. The authors' analysis ran thus. Gene usage analysis of CDR3 amino acid clonotypes relied on the approximately 62 TRBV and 14 TRBJ segments identified across samples. Filtered high-quality paired reads were merged into contigs using COPE and FqMerger. BLAST was used to align contigs to IMGT TRBV, TRBD and TRBJ reference genes, and CDR3 was defined according to IMGT. Clonotypes above 0.1% frequency were classified as highly expanded clones. Shannon entropy served as the measure of repertoire diversity, while the Gini coefficient captured V-J evenness. A clonotype was considered public if more than one individual shared it. TCRdb handled the public reads itself, with Q25 trimming in fastp and clone calling in MiXCR, and kept productive beta chains. CDR3 protein sequences are deduplicated, and each keeps its most common genes and DNA. Clone size and V and J calls follow TCRdb, not the original study. This sample comprises approximately 400,000 distinct CDR3 sequences, more than 13% of them detected only once. The ten largest clones take up roughly a sixth of the sample.

The source of the sample is a study of regulatory T cells in long-lasting Graves disease (dated by TCRdb to about 2021). In terms of the full investigation: Antithyroid drugs had been taken for less than 3 months by newly diagnosed Graves' disease patients. Persistent Graves' disease patients were compared with newly diagnosed Graves' disease patients by peripheral blood TCR sequencing and RNA sequencing. The study took place in China and was registered as a clinical trial. A total of around 35 samples were covered by TCR sequencing, comprising roughly 13 persistent and approximately 20 newly diagnosed Graves' disease patients. The paper as a whole reports these results and caveats: Persistent Graves' disease patients showed lower TCR Shannon entropy and fewer highly expanded clones than newly diagnosed patients, suggesting clonal expansion. Persistent patients shared more public clonotypes among themselves (around 2,500) than newly diagnosed patients did (over 950). Peripheral blood alone was examined, since thyroid tissue, which constituted the primary lesion, could not be accessed. Sequencing and analysis were restricted to the TCR beta chain. The authors noted that the small sample size was a limitation that may lower accuracy.

This same sample was also taken into another study, of T cells in Graves' hyperthyroidism and ophthalmopathy. From the second report: Stable Graves' hyperthyroidism was defined as the absence of progression to ophthalmopathy over 18 months of follow-up. Hyperthyroidism patients were newly diagnosed, with disease duration under 2 months, and aged 18 to 65 years. Any patient with an uncontrolled infection, another autoimmune disease, pregnancy or lactation was excluded. Diagnoses relied on clinical symptoms, serum thyroxine and TRAb, thyroid ultrasound and orbital computed tomography. For the first round of RT-PCR on the TCR CDR3, the HTBI primer set was used together with the Qiagen OneStep RT-PCR kit. Most expanded thyroid clonotypes (frequency above 0.001) were also detected in blood, a finding suggesting that blood repertoires may reflect thyroid immune responses. Ophthalmopathy was separated from stable hyperthyroidism by a 13 V-J signature model, with 87.88% sensitivity and about 81% specificity obtained in cross-validation and 80%/75% obtained in testing. In validation, progression to ophthalmopathy was predicted by the model with around 71% sensitivity and 72.22% specificity, a median of approximately 6.5 months before onset. TCR V-J signatures able to tell the groups apart were searched for in a discovery cohort of 95 to 100 patients, of whom more than 40 had Graves' ophthalmopathy and roughly 58 had stable Graves' hyperthyroidism. Prospective prediction of ophthalmopathy was tested in an independent validation cohort consisting of some 20 hyperthyroidism patients and 15 or so patients who later progressed to ophthalmopathy. For training and testing, the roughly 97 patients in the discovery cohort were randomly divided in a 7:3 ratio. The study also compared thyroid tissue and blood T-cell repertoires from five or six Graves' hyperthyroidism patients. Following sampling, methimazole starting at 30 mg daily was given to hyperthyroidism patients, and high-dose intravenous methylprednisolone was given to ophthalmopathy patients. Libraries were constructed in a second round of multiplex PCR, after which size selection and purification were carried out. The libraries were sequenced on an Illumina HiSeq2000 using paired-end 100 bp reads. SOAPnuke was used to process the raw data, with reads discarded if the reads contained adapters or uncalled bases, had a mean Phred below 15, or lacked an exact constant-primer or identifier match. High-quality paired reads were merged with COPE v1.2.5, and unique nucleotide sequences were defined as clonotypes. Clonotypes were aligned to IMGT TRBV, TRBD and TRBJ reference segments using MiTCR v1.1. The analysis was restricted to V-J combinations with a frequency above 0.0001, which together covered roughly 99% of the repertoires. A TCS score was defined as the ratio of F50 (clonal expansion) to E x V (chaos), with BLOSUM62-based TCRdist applied between CDR3 peptides within each V-J. Welch's t-statistics and random forest reduced roughly 500 V-J features to 13, which were used in a naive Bayes classifier (R e1071). No statistical method was used to set the sample size in advance, and investigators knew the group allocation. According to the paper, TCR Vbeta CDR3 sequencing was carried out on about 140 peripheral blood samples, which came from 40 to 45 ophthalmopathy, approximately 72 hyperthyroidism and approximately 17 progressor patients.

Sequences were derived from peripheral blood mononuclear cells (PBMCs), sampled at new diagnosis, from a patient treated with antithyroid drugs. The receptor was derived from a woman in her twenties or thirties with Graves disease. Donor details come from another sample of the same person, matched by shared clones.

The nucleotides read TGCGCCAGCAGCCAAGGTGGGGGGACCACTGAAGCTTTCTTT. Translated, it gives CASSQGGGTTEAFF. The chain was built from TRBV4-1 and TRBJ1-1; a tentative D match to TRBD1 spans 5 bases. V gives up 1 base and J gives up 4 bases, and the segment between their germline ends measures 10 bases. The CDR3 numbers 14 residues from cysteine through phenylalanine. The kept DNA is CDR3 alone, 42 bases in frame from the first base. Looking up the germline V gene yields CDR1 MGHRA and CDR2 YSYEKL.